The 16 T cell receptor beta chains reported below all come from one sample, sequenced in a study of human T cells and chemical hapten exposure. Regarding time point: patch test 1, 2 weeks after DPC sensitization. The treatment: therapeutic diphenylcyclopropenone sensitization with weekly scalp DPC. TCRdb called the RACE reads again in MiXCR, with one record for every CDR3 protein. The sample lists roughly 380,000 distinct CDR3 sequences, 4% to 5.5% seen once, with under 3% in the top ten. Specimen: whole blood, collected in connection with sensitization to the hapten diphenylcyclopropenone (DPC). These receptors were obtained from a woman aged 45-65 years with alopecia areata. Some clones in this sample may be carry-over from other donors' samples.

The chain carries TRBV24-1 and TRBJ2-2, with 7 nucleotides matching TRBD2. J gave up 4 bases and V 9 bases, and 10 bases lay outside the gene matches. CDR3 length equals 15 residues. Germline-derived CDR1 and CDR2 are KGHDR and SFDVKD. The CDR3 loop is CATGGEGPSTGELFF. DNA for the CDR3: TGTGCCACCGGGGGGGAGGGCCCCAGCACCGGGGAGCTGTTTTTT.

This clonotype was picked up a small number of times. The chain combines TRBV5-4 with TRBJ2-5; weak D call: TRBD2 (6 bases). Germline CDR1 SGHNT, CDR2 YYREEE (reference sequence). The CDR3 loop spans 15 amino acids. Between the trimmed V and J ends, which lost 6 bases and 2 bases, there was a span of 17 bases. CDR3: CASTEGLGLQETQYF. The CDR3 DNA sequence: TGTGCCAGCACCGAAGGGCTAGGACTACAAGAGACCCAGTACTTC. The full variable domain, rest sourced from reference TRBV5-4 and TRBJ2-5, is ETGVTQSPTHLIKTRGQQVTLRCSSQSGHNTVSWYQQALGQGPQFIFQYYREEENGRGNFPPRFSGLQFPNYSSELNVNALELDDSALYLCASTEGLGLQETQYFGPGTRLLVL.

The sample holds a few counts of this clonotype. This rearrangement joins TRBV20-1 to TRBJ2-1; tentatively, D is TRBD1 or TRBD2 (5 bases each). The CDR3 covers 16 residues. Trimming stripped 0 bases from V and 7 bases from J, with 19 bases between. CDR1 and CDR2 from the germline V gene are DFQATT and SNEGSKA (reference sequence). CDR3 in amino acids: CSAREAGTRDHNEQFF. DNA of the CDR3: TGCAGTGCTAGAGAAGCCGGGACCCGCGACCATAATGAGCAGTTCTTC.

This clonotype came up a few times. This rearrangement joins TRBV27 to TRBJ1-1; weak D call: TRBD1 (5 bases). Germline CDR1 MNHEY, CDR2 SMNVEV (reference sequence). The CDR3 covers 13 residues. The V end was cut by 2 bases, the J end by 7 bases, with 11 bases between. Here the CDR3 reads CASSLVSGNEAFF. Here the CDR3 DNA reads TGTGCCAGCAGTTTAGTGTCAGGGAATGAAGCTTTCTTT.

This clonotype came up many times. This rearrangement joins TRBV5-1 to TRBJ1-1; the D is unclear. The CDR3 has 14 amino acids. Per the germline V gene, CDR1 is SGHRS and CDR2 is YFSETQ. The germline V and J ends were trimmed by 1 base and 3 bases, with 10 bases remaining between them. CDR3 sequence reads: CASSLRVKDTEAFF. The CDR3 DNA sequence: TGCGCCAGCAGCTTGAGGGTGAAAGACACTGAAGCTTTCTTT.

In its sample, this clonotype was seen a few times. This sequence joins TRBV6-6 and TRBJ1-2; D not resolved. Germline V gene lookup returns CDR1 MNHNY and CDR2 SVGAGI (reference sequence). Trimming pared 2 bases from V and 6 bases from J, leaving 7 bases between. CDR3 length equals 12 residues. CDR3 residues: CASSYGRDGYTF. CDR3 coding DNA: TGTGCCAGCAGTTACGGACGGGATGGCTACACCTTC.

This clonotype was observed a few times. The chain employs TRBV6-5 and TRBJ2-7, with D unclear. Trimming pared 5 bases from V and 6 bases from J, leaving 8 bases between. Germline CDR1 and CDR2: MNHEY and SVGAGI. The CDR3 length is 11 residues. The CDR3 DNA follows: TGTGCCAGCAGTACCTCGGTCGAGCAGTACTTC. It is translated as CASSTSVEQYF.

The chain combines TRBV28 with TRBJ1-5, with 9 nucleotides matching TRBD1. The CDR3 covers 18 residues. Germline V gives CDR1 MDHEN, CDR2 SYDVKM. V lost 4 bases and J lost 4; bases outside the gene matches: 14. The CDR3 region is CASSSFRSGQGRNQPQHF. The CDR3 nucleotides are TGTGCCAGCAGTTCCTTTAGGTCCGGACAGGGGAGAAATCAGCCCCAGCATTTT.

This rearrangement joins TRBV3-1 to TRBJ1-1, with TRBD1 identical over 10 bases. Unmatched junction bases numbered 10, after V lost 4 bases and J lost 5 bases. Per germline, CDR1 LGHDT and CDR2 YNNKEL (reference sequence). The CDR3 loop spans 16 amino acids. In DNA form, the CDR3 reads TGTGCCAGCAGCCCTGGGACAGGGGATTCGCGGACTGAAGCTTTCTTT. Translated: CASSPGTGDSRTEAFF.

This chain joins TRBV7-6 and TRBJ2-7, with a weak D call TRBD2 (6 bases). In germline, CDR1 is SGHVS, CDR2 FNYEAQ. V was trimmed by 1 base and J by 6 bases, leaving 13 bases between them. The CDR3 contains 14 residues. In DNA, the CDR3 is TGTGCCAGCAGCTTAGGACTAGGGAGGATCGAGCAGTACTTC. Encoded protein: CASSLGLGRIEQYF.

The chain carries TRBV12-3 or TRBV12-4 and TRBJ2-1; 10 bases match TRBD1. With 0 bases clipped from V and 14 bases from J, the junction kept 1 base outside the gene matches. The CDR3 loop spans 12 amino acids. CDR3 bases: TGTGCCAGCAGTTTAGCGGGGACAGGGGAGTTCTTC. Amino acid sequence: CASSLAGTGEFF.

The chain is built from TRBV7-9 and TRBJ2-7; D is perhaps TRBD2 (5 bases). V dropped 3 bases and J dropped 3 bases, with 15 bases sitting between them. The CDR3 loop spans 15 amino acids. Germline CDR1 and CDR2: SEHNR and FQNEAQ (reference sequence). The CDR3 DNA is TGTGCCAGCAGCTTTTACCAGAATGAGGGCTACGAGCAGTACTTC. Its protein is CASSFYQNEGYEQYF.

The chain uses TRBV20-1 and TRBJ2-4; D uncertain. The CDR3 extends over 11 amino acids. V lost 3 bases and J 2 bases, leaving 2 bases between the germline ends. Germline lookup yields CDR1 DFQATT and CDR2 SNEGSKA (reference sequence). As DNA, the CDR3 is TGCAGTGCTAGCCCCAAAAACATTCAGTACTTC. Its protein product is CSASPKNIQYF.

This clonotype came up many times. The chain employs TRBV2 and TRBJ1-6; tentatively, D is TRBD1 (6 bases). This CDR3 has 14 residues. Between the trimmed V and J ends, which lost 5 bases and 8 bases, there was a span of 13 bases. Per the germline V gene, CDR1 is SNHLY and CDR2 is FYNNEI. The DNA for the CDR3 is TGTGCCAGCAGTATCACAGGGACCCATTCACCCCTCCACTTT. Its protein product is CASSITGTHSPLHF.

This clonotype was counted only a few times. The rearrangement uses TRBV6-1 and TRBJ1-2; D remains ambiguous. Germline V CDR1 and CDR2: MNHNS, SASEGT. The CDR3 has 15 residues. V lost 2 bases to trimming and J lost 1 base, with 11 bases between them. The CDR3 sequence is CASSEQWAVNYGYTF. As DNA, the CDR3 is TGTGCCAGCAGTGAACAATGGGCAGTTAACTATGGCTACACCTTC.

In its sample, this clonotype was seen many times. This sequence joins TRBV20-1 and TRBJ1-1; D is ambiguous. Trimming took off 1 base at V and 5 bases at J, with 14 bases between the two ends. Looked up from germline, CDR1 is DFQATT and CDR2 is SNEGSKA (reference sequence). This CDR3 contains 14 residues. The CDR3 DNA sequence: TGCAGTGCTAGAGCGGCCAGTGGAGGGACTGAAGCTTTCTTT. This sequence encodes CSARAASGGTEAFF.